Each of the 5 T cell receptor beta chains below was sequenced from the same sample in a study of T cell responses to AZD1222 COVID-19 vaccine. Produced via immunoSEQ multiplex PCR; TCRdb's table is partial and in-frame only. This table has some 180,000 clones, approximately 91% appearing once. Sequenced material: peripheral blood, taken 28 days after the second AZD1222 dose. The receptors derive from an adult who received the AZD1222 COVID-19 vaccine.

This clone has just one count. CDR3 DNA sequence: TGCGCCAGCAGCTTGGGTCAGGGGCCGGGTCAGCCCCAGCATTTT. Protein product: CASSLGQGPGQPQHF. V gene TRBV5-1 combines with J gene TRBJ1-5; D possibly corresponds to TRBD1 (6 bases). V was cut by 0 bases and J by 6 bases, with 13 bases left in between. This CDR3 is built from 15 residues. Per germline, CDR1 SGHRS and CDR2 YFSETQ.

This clone was detected only once. This sequence joins TRBV30 and TRBJ2-5; 9 bases align to TRBD1. CDR3 length equals 14 residues. V gave up 8 bases and J gave up 4 bases; unmatched junction bases: 11. CDR1 GTSNPN and CDR2 SVGIG come from the germline V gene (reference sequence). CDR3 protein: CAGAYRDRVETQYF. CDR3 DNA: TGTGCCGGCGCCTATAGGGACAGGGTAGAGACCCAGTACTTC. Using reference TRBV30 and TRBJ2-5 for the parts outside the CDR3, the full variable domain is SQTIHQWPATLVQPVGSPLSLECTVEGTSNPNLYWYRQAAGRGLQLLFYSVGIGQISSEVPQNLSASRPQDRQFILSSKKLLLSDSGFYLCAGAYRDRVETQYFGPGTRLLVL.

The V call is TRBV3-1 (or the pseudogene TRBV3-2), the J call TRBJ2-1; TRBD2 matches 7 bases. With 4 bases clipped from V and 4 bases from J, the junction kept 10 bases outside the gene matches. CDR1 is LGHDT and CDR2 is YNNKEL in the germline V gene (reference sequence). The length of the CDR3 is 16 residues. CDR3 coding DNA: TGTGCCAGCAGCCGCGGGACTACCTACTTTTACAATGAGCAGTTCTTC. It is translated as CASSRGTTYFYNEQFF.

V is TRBV6-5 and J is TRBJ2-1; unclear D gene. The V and J ends lost 0 bases and 2 bases respectively, with 2 bases between them. Germline assignment: CDR1 MNHEY and CDR2 SVGAGI. The CDR3 has 13 residues. In DNA, the CDR3 is TGTGCCAGCAGTTACTCGCCCTACAATGAGCAGTTCTTC. This translates into CASSYSPYNEQFF.

The rearrangement uses TRBV19 and TRBJ1-5; the D gene is possibly TRBD1 (5 bases). V gave up 6 bases and J gave up 1 base, with 13 bases separating them. Germline V gives CDR1 LNHDA, CDR2 SQIVND (reference sequence). CDR3 length: 15 residues. CDR3 protein: CASRGGNRSNQPQHF. The CDR3, as DNA: TGTGCCAGTAGGGGGGGGAATCGGAGCAATCAGCCCCAGCATTTT.